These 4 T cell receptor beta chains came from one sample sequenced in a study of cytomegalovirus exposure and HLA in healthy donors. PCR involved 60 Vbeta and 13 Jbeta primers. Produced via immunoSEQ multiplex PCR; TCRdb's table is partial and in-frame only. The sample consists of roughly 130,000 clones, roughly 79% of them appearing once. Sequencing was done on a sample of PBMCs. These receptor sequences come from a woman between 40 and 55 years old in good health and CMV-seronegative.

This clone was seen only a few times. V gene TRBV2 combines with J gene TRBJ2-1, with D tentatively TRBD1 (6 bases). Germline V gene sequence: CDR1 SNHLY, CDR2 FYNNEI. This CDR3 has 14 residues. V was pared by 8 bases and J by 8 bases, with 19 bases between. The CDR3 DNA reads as TGTGCCAGCGGGACAAGTGGGCCCCTCGATGAGCAGTTCTTC. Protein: CASGTSGPLDEQFF.

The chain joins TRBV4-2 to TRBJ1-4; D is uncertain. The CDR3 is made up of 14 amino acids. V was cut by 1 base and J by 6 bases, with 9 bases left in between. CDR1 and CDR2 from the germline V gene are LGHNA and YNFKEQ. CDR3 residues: CASSQVEGDEKLFF. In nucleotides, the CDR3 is TGTGCCAGCAGCCAAGTAGAGGGTGATGAAAAACTGTTTTTT.

The DNA for the CDR3 is TGTGCCAGCAGCCAATGGGCTAGCGGGAACCAAGAGACCCAGTACTTC. Translated, it gives CASSQWASGNQETQYF. This sequence joins TRBV4-2 and TRBJ2-5; 9 bases align to TRBD2. This CDR3 is 16 amino acids long. CDR1 and CDR2 (germline): LGHNA, YNFKEQ. J gave up 0 bases and V 2 bases, and 4 bases lay outside the gene matches.

In DNA, the CDR3 is TGTGCCAGCAGCTTAGATTGGCAGGGTAGGGGCGAGCAGTACTTC. Protein: CASSLDWQGRGEQYF. V gene TRBV11-2 combines with J gene TRBJ2-7, with D perhaps matching TRBD1 (5 bases). Germline CDR1 reads SGHAT; CDR2 reads FQNNGV. Trimming removed 0 bases at V and 6 bases at J, with 15 bases between. This CDR3 has 15 amino acids.